These 19 T cell receptor beta chains were all obtained from the same sample, sequenced in a study of cytomegalovirus exposure and HLA in healthy donors. Only in-frame clones appear in the TCRdb table, and some are missing; sequencing was by immunoSEQ multiplex PCR. Of hundreds of thousands of clones listed, 85% to 90% were seen once; the top ten hold around 0.9%. The source material was PBMCs. All receptors come from a woman under 30 in good health and CMV-seronegative.

This CDR3 reads CASSPPAGRLSSYEQYF. In DNA form, the CDR3 reads TGTGCCAGCAGCCCACCGGCGGGGCGCCTGAGCTCCTACGAGCAGTACTTC. The chain employs TRBV27 and TRBJ2-7; perhaps TRBD2 as D (6 bases). The germline V and J ends were trimmed by 6 bases and 0 bases, with 21 bases remaining between them. The CDR3 sequence is 17 residues long. Germline V gives CDR1 MNHEY, CDR2 SMNVEV (reference sequence).

This chain uses TRBV7-3 with TRBJ2-3; D might be TRBD2 (6 bases). V lost 4 bases and J 0 bases, leaving 20 bases between the germline ends. This CDR3 is built from 18 residues. CDR1 SGHTA and CDR2 FQGTGA come from the germline V gene. The CDR3 here is CASSYGTSRVLSTDTQYF. DNA of the CDR3: TGTGCCAGCAGCTACGGGACTTCGCGAGTCCTAAGCACAGATACGCAGTATTTT.

In this sample, this clone turned up a few times. The chain recombines TRBV6-1 with TRBJ2-7; D is uncertain. V lost 10 bases, J lost 0 bases, and 10 bases lay in between. From germline, CDR1 is MNHNS and CDR2 SASEGT. The CDR3 totals 12 residues. CDR3 nucleotides: TGTGCCACCAAACATCTCTCCTACGAGCAGTACTTC. Translating gives CATKHLSYEQYF.

The chain combines TRBV6-5 with TRBJ2-7; TRBD1 matches 10 bases. Germline CDR1 is MNHEY and CDR2 is SVGAGI. Trimming removed 6 bases from V and 3 bases from J; junction bases left unmatched: 8. The CDR3 contains 15 residues. The DNA of the CDR3 is TGTGCCAGCAGCAGGTCCGGGACAGGGGTCTACGAGCAGTACTTC. Translating it yields CASSRSGTGVYEQYF.

J is TRBJ2-4 and V is TRBV7-6; TRBD1 might be the D (6 bases). Between the trimmed V and J ends, which lost 5 bases and 0 bases, there was a span of 20 bases. The V gene's germline CDR1 is SGHVS and CDR2 FNYEAQ. The CDR3 extends over 18 amino acids. Here the CDR3 DNA reads TGTGCCAGCAGCCCGTATCCCCAGGGGCCCTTAGCCAAAAACATTCAGTACTTC. Protein product: CASSPYPQGPLAKNIQYF.

This clone was detected only a few times. CDR3 in amino acids: CASSLQGFVQYF. The CDR3 DNA follows: TGCGCCAGCAGCCTACAGGGTTTCGTGCAGTACTTC. The rearrangement joins TRBV4-1 to TRBJ2-7; TRBD1 is a possible D gene (6 bases). Trimming took 4 bases from V and 9 from J, leaving 13 bases between them. Germline V lookup: CDR1 MGHRA, CDR2 YSYEKL. The CDR3 runs to 12 residues.

The V and J genes are TRBV6-5 and TRBJ2-7; 10 nucleotides align to TRBD1. Germline-derived CDR1 and CDR2 are MNHEY and SVGAGI. Trimming took 2 bases from V and 3 from J; bases not matched to a gene: 4. This CDR3 has 15 amino acids. The chain's CDR3 is CASSYGQGEYYEQYF. The CDR3, as DNA: TGTGCCAGCAGTTACGGACAGGGGGAATACTACGAGCAGTACTTC.

This clone was seen only once. The V gene is TRBV2, the J gene TRBJ2-3; 8 bases are a match to TRBD1. Germline trimming cut 6 bases from V and 6 bases from J; bases unmatched to any gene: 5. Germline V gene data show CDR1 as SNHLY and CDR2 as FYNNEI. The CDR3 contains 13 residues. In DNA, the CDR3 is TGTGCCAGCAGGCTAAACAGGGGGGATACGCAGTATTTT. This gives the protein CASRLNRGDTQYF.

The CDR3 region is CASSEEVAGGYNEQFF. CDR3 nucleotide sequence: TGTGCCAGCAGTGAAGAGGTAGCGGGGGGTTACAATGAGCAGTTCTTC. The V call is TRBV6-1, the J call TRBJ2-1; 10 bases fit TRBD2. The V segment lost 1 base and the J segment 4 bases; nucleotides outside the gene matches: 4. This CDR3 contains 16 residues. Germline loops: CDR1 MNHNS, CDR2 SASEGT.

V usage is TRBV12-5 and J usage is TRBJ2-7; TRBD2 is a possible D gene (5 bases). CDR1 LGHNT and CDR2 FRNRAP come from the germline V gene. Trimming took 0 bases from V and 2 from J, leaving 14 bases between them. The CDR3 is made up of 16 amino acids. The CDR3 DNA reads TGTGCTAGTGGTTTGGTCTTAGGAGCGGTCCCCTACGAGCAGTACTTC. Translating gives CASGLVLGAVPYEQYF.

This chain links TRBV28 with TRBJ2-7, with no clear D. Germline V gene sequence: CDR1 MDHEN, CDR2 SYDVKM. This CDR3 has 13 residues. V gave up 6 bases and J gave up 3 bases, with 12 bases separating them. In nucleotides, the CDR3 is TGTGCCAGCAGGGTTAGAAGTGTCTACGAGCAGTACTTC. Translating it yields CASRVRSVYEQYF.

The chain has TRBV28 and TRBJ1-5; no firm D call. CDR3 length: 14 residues. V lost 7 bases, J lost 2 bases, and 12 bases lay in between. Germline CDR1 reads MDHEN; CDR2 reads SYDVKM. In DNA, the CDR3 is TGTGCCAGCACTCCCCGGCAGGGCAATCAGCCCCAGCATTTT. Translating gives CASTPRQGNQPQHF.

V gene TRBV5-1 combines with J gene TRBJ1-1; 7 nucleotides match TRBD1. Germline loops: CDR1 SGHRS, CDR2 YFSETQ. The CDR3 runs to 15 residues. The ends lost 2 bases at V and 2 bases at J; junction bases unmatched: 6. CDR3 sequence (DNA): TGCGCCAGCAGCTTCCGGGACAGCCTTAACACTGAAGCTTTCTTT. It codes for CASSFRDSLNTEAFF.

A single count supports this clone. The chain combines TRBV28 with TRBJ2-3, with D possibly TRBD1 on 5 matching bases. V was clipped by 2 bases and J by 2 bases, with 8 bases between them. The CDR3 sequence is 14 residues long. Germline CDR1 and CDR2: MDHEN and SYDVKM. The CDR3 bases are TGTGCCAGCAGTTTACAGGGTACCACAGATACGCAGTATTTT. Amino acid sequence: CASSLQGTTDTQYF.

V and J are TRBV5-6 and TRBJ2-7; D remains unclear. V shed 2 bases and J shed 0 bases, with 9 bases lying between them. The CDR3 consists of 14 residues. The V gene's germline CDR1 is SGHDT and CDR2 YYEEEE. CDR3 DNA sequence: TGTGCCAGCAGCTTCCCCCATAGCTCCTACGAGCAGTACTTC. Its protein product is CASSFPHSSYEQYF. The entire variable domain, with the rest obtained from reference TRBV5-6 and TRBJ2-7, is as follows: DAGVTQSPTHLIKTRGQQVTLRCSPKSGHDTVSWYQQALGQGPQFIFQYYEEEERQRGNFPDRFSGHQFPNYSSELNVNALLLGDSALYLCASSFPHSSYEQYFGPGTRLTVT.

The chain is built from TRBV19 and TRBJ2-1; 7 bases map to TRBD2. This CDR3 spans 13 amino acids. Germline CDR1 reads LNHDA; CDR2 reads SQIVND (reference sequence). J gave up 5 bases and V 3 bases, and 1 base lay outside the gene matches. The CDR3 loop reads CASSIRGDNEQFF. The CDR3 DNA reads TGTGCCAGTAGTATTCGGGGGGACAATGAGCAGTTCTTC.

The gene calls are TRBV7-6 and TRBJ2-5; TRBD1 might be the D (5 bases). The CDR3 runs to 14 residues. Germline assignment: CDR1 SGHVS and CDR2 FNYEAQ. Trimming pared 4 bases from V and 7 bases from J, leaving 16 bases between. The CDR3 coding sequence is TGTGCCAGCAGCTCTACAGGTTTAATACGGACCCAGTACTTC. Amino acid sequence: CASSSTGLIRTQYF.

V usage is TRBV29-1 and J usage is TRBJ2-4, with a weak D call TRBD1 (7 bases). V gave up 5 bases and J gave up 3 bases, with 23 bases separating them. The CDR3 spans 17 residues. The V gene's germline CDR1 is SQVTM and CDR2 ANQGSEA. CDR3 DNA sequence: TGCAGCGTTTCGGGGGACAGCTACAGAGGAGGCAAAAACATTCAGTACTTC. Translated: CSVSGDSYRGGKNIQYF.

This chain joins TRBV28 and TRBJ2-1; possible D gene TRBD1, 5 bases. This CDR3 is 11 amino acids long. Germline assignment: CDR1 MDHEN and CDR2 SYDVKM. Between the trimmed V and J ends, which lost 6 bases and 12 bases, there was a span of 12 bases. The CDR3 DNA sequence: TGTGCCAGCAGCTTACAGGAAACGCAGTTCTTC. This encodes CASSLQETQFF.